A selection of T cell receptor beta chains follows, all from one sample in a study of patients and donors after allogeneic stem cell transplantation. TCRdb used MiXCR to reprocess the RT-PCR reads, holding one entry per CDR3 protein. The sample gives about a million distinct CDR3 sequences, about a sixth of which show up once; 6% is in the top ten. Source material: blood, either unsorted or a sorted T cell fraction (not recorded which). The receptors were sampled from a human donor who was either an allogeneic HSCT recipient or a stem cell or donor lymphocyte infusion donor (not recorded which). It is not recorded whose cells these are; they may come from a transplant donor. The CDR3 runs from the conserved cysteine through the conserved F or W. The order of the fields is clone size, D gene, V gene, J gene, CDR3 protein, CDR3 DNA. A D gene is named only where the DNA matches it firmly. Clone size is shown for a subset of rows, as once, few, many or a class of expanded clone.

clone size: many; D gene: -; V gene: TRBV5-1; J gene: TRBJ2-1; CDR3 protein: CASSLLGKSSYNEQFF; CDR3 DNA: TGCGCCAGCAGCTTGCTAGGCAAGAGCTCCTACAATGAGCAGTTCTTC
clone size: few; D gene: -; V gene: TRBV3-1; J gene: TRBJ2-1; CDR3 protein: CASSQVKPYEQFF; CDR3 DNA: TGTGCCAGCAGCCAAGTAAAACCCTATGAGCAGTTCTTC
clone size: few; D gene: TRBD2; V gene: TRBV27; J gene: TRBJ2-7; CDR3 protein: CASSWTRGPYEQYF; CDR3 DNA: TGTGCCAGCAGTTGGACTAGAGGGCCCTACGAGCAGTACTTC
clone size: few; D gene: -; V gene: TRBV4-1; J gene: TRBJ1-2; CDR3 protein: CASSHSGRGYTF; CDR3 DNA: TGCGCCAGCAGCCACTCGGGAAGGGGCTACACCTTC
clone size: -; D gene: -; V gene: TRBV11-3; J gene: TRBJ2-3; CDR3 protein: CASSLRVWTSITDTQYF; CDR3 DNA: TGTGCCAGCAGCCTAAGGGTTTGGACTTCGATCACGGATACGCAGTATTTT
clone size: many; D gene: TRBD2; V gene: TRBV12-3/TRBV12-4; J gene: TRBJ2-2; CDR3 protein: CASSLAGGLNTGELFF; CDR3 DNA: TGTGCCAGCAGTCTAGCGGGGGGGTTAAACACCGGGGAGCTGTTTTTT
clone size: few; D gene: -; V gene: TRBV20-1; J gene: TRBJ2-1; CDR3 protein: CSARRQGAYNEQFF; CDR3 DNA: TGCAGTGCTAGGAGGCAGGGAGCCTACAATGAGCAGTTCTTC
clone size: -; D gene: -; V gene: TRBV20-1; J gene: TRBJ1-2; CDR3 protein: CSAATGNYGYTF; CDR3 DNA: TGCAGTGCCGCAACAGGGAACTATGGCTACACCTTC
clone size: few; D gene: TRBD1; V gene: TRBV9; J gene: TRBJ2-5; CDR3 protein: CASSVGSTGYGETQYF; CDR3 DNA: TGTGCCAGCAGCGTAGGGTCGACAGGGTACGGGGAGACCCAGTACTTC
clone size: few; D gene: TRBD1; V gene: TRBV18; J gene: TRBJ1-2; CDR3 protein: CASSLVPGQGGRYGYTF; CDR3 DNA: TGTGCCAGCTCACTAGTCCCGGGACAGGGCGGCCGATATGGCTACACCTTC
clone size: -; D gene: -; V gene: TRBV5-6; J gene: TRBJ2-7; CDR3 protein: CASSLAGGGEYEQYF; CDR3 DNA: TGTGCCAGCAGCTTGGCCGGAGGGGGCGAATACGAGCAGTACTTC
clone size: -; D gene: TRBD1; V gene: TRBV5-4; J gene: TRBJ2-7; CDR3 protein: CASNPGTETYEQYF; CDR3 DNA: TGTGCCAGCAACCCCGGGACAGAAACCTACGAGCAGTACTTC
clone size: many; D gene: -; V gene: TRBV29-1; J gene: TRBJ2-2; CDR3 protein: CSVPTAGELFF; CDR3 DNA: TGCAGCGTCCCGACAGCCGGGGAGCTGTTTTTT
clone size: few; D gene: -; V gene: TRBV7-8; J gene: TRBJ1-3; CDR3 protein: CASSTGRILRGNTIYF; CDR3 DNA: TGTGCCAGCAGCACCGGACGGATTTTAAGGGGAAACACCATATATTTT
clone size: many; D gene: -; V gene: TRBV10-3; J gene: TRBJ2-2; CDR3 protein: CAITGSTGELFF; CDR3 DNA: TGTGCCATCACGGGCTCCACCGGGGAGCTGTTTTTT
clone size: few; D gene: -; V gene: TRBV7-7; J gene: TRBJ2-2; CDR3 protein: CASLNPTGELFF; CDR3 DNA: TGTGCCAGCCTAAATCCCACCGGGGAGCTGTTTTTT
clone size: few; D gene: -; V gene: TRBV6-1; J gene: TRBJ2-1; CDR3 protein: CASRVVFQGYYNEQFF; CDR3 DNA: TGTGCCAGCCGGGTTGTCTTTCAGGGGTATTACAATGAGCAGTTCTTC
clone size: -; D gene: -; V gene: TRBV12-3/TRBV12-4; J gene: TRBJ2-5; CDR3 protein: CASSSTEETQYF; CDR3 DNA: TGTGCCAGCAGCTCCACAGAAGAGACCCAGTACTTC
clone size: many; D gene: -; V gene: TRBV5-1; J gene: TRBJ1-2; CDR3 protein: CASSLDGNGYTF; CDR3 DNA: TGCGCCAGCAGCTTGGATGGGAATGGCTACACCTTC
clone size: -; D gene: -; V gene: TRBV12-3/TRBV12-4; J gene: TRBJ1-3; CDR3 protein: CASTQDLFSGNTIYF; CDR3 DNA: TGTGCCAGCACCCAGGACCTATTCTCTGGAAACACCATATATTTT